These 30 T cell receptor beta chains came from one sample sequenced in a study of blood T cell repertoires in COVID-19. Method: immunoSEQ multiplex PCR; TCRdb's copy keeps in-frame clones and lacks some. The sample includes roughly 100,000 clones, around 89% of them seen just once. Sequencing was done on a sample of peripheral blood. The origin of the receptors is a woman aged 55-70 years with acute or convalescent COVID-19.

V usage is TRBV7-6 and J usage is TRBJ2-1; TRBD2 aligns across 9 bases. The germline gives CDR1 SGHVS, CDR2 FNYEAQ. V shed 2 bases and J 2 bases; nucleotides not matched to a gene: 4. The CDR3 loop spans 16 amino acids. This chain's CDR3 is CASSLRLAETYNEQFF. CDR3 sequence (DNA): TGTGCCAGCAGCTTACGACTAGCGGAAACCTACAATGAGCAGTTCTTC. Full variable domain (remainder filled in from reference TRBV7-6 and TRBJ2-1): GAGVSQSPRYKVTKRGQDVALRCDPISGHVSLYWYRQALGQGPEFLTYFNYEAQQDKSGLPNDRFSAERPEGSISTLTIQRTEQRDSAMYRCASSLRLAETYNEQFFGPGTRLTVL.

The chain joins TRBV7-2 to TRBJ2-1, with 9 bases identical to TRBD2. The J segment lost 7 bases and the V segment lost 4 bases, leaving 5 bases of the junction unmatched. CDR3 size: 14 residues. Germline assignment: CDR1 SGHTA and CDR2 FQGNSA. In nucleotides, the CDR3 is TGTGCCAGCAGCTCGCGGGAGGGCAAGAATGAGCAGTTCTTC. Its translation: CASSSREGKNEQFF.

V usage is TRBV19 and J usage is TRBJ2-1; D is possibly TRBD1 (6 bases). The CDR3 is 15 residues long. The V end was cut by 6 bases, the J end by 0 bases, with 12 bases between. Germline V gene lookup returns CDR1 LNHDA and CDR2 SQIVND (reference sequence). The CDR3 coding sequence is TGTGCCAGTAGCACAACAGGGACCTCCTACAATGAGCAGTTCTTC. Protein: CASSTTGTSYNEQFF.

The chain is built from TRBV6-5 and TRBJ2-1, with 7 bases that match TRBD2. Trimming at V came to 2 bases and at J to 0 bases, leaving 4 bases not matched to a gene. CDR1 is MNHEY and CDR2 is SVGAGI in the germline V gene. This CDR3 has 16 amino acids. Here the CDR3 reads CASSYGGGISYNEQFF. The CDR3 bases are TGTGCCAGCAGTTACGGGGGGGGTATCTCCTACAATGAGCAGTTCTTC.

V gene TRBV19 combines with J gene TRBJ2-5; no definite D call. In germline, CDR1 is LNHDA, CDR2 SQIVND (reference sequence). Between the trimmed V and J ends, which lost 5 bases and 1 base, there was a span of 11 bases. The CDR3 has 14 amino acids. CDR3 region: CASSPPGLQETQYF. CDR3 nucleotide sequence: TGTGCCAGTAGTCCCCCTGGCCTCCAAGAGACCCAGTACTTC.

This chain joins TRBV2 and TRBJ2-3; perhaps TRBD1 as D (6 bases). V lost 7 bases and J 3 bases, leaving 11 bases between the germline ends. CDR1 is SNHLY and CDR2 is FYNNEI in the germline V gene. This CDR3 region has 13 residues. CDR3 sequence reads: CASTGDITDTQYF. CDR3 nucleotide sequence: TGTGCCAGCACCGGGGACATTACAGATACGCAGTATTTT. The full variable domain, its missing parts supplied by reference TRBV2 and TRBJ2-3, is EPEVTQTPSHQVTQMGQEVILRCVPISNHLYFYWYRQILGQKVEFLVSFYNNEISEKSEIFDDQFSVERPDGSNFTLKIRSTKLEDSAMYFCASTGDITDTQYFGPGTRLTVL.

This clone was recorded a few times. The chain has TRBV3-1 (or the pseudogene TRBV3-2) and TRBJ2-7, with TRBD2 matching 13 bases. The CDR3 sequence is 16 residues long. Germline V CDR1 and CDR2: LGHDT, YNNKEL (reference sequence). The junction had 11 bases not matched to a gene; V was cut back by 5 bases and J by 7 bases. As DNA, the CDR3 is TGTGCCAGCAGCTTCGGACTAGCGGGAGCTGGCCCTGAGCAGTACTTC. It codes for CASSFGLAGAGPEQYF.

The count of this clone is one. This rearrangement joins TRBV2 to TRBJ1-6; D gene uncertain. The V end lost 6 bases, the J end lost 7 bases, and 7 bases lay between the germline ends. The V gene's germline CDR1 is SNHLY and CDR2 FYNNEI. The CDR3 loop spans 12 amino acids. CDR3 in amino acids: CASRRQNSPLHF. The CDR3 DNA reads as TGTGCCAGCAGGAGACAAAATTCACCCCTCCACTTT.

J is TRBJ1-5 and V is TRBV5-1; 7 nucleotides match TRBD1. This CDR3 is built from 15 residues. From germline, CDR1 is SGHRS and CDR2 YFSETQ. Trimming took 4 bases from V and 6 from J; bases not matched to a gene: 10. CDR3 coding DNA: TGCGCCAGCAGCGTAACAGGGGACCCCAGTCAGCCCCAGCATTTT. This encodes CASSVTGDPSQPQHF.

This clone is a singleton in its sample. The rearrangement links TRBV7-9 to TRBJ2-5; D may be TRBD1 (6 bases). CDR3 length: 15 residues. CDR1 is SEHNR, CDR2 FQNEAQ, per germline (reference sequence). The germline V and J ends were trimmed by 3 bases and 2 bases, with 13 bases remaining between them. The CDR3 DNA follows: TGTGCCAGCAGCTTGGGACCGCAGGGGCAAGAGACCCAGTACTTC. This gives the protein CASSLGPQGQETQYF.

The chain combines TRBV19 with TRBJ1-2; D is unresolved. The CDR3 has 14 residues. The V gene's germline CDR1 is LNHDA and CDR2 SQIVND (reference sequence). The V gene lost 3 bases and the J gene lost 10 bases, with 18 bases spanning the gap. The CDR3 spells CASSIVRETLPYTF. Written as DNA, the CDR3 is TGTGCCAGTAGTATCGTCCGGGAAACACTGCCCTACACCTTC.

The chain links TRBV30 to TRBJ1-3; TRBD1 might be the D (5 bases). Germline-derived CDR1 and CDR2 are GTSNPN and SVGIG (reference sequence). The CDR3 sequence is 13 residues long. V lost 3 bases to trimming and J lost 3 bases, with 9 bases between them. The CDR3 here is CAWSGTLGNTIYF. DNA of the CDR3: TGTGCCTGGAGCGGGACTCTTGGAAACACCATATATTTT.

The CDR3 coding sequence is TGTGCCAGCAGGCAGGACGCGGCGGGGGATGAGCAGTTCTTC. This codes for CASRQDAAGDEQFF. The rearrangement joins TRBV2 to TRBJ2-1, with TRBD2 matching 7 bases. Germline V gives CDR1 SNHLY, CDR2 FYNNEI. V lost 6 bases to trimming and J lost 8 bases; unmatched junction nucleotides: 10. The CDR3 totals 14 residues.

The table lists this clone with a few counts. The V gene is TRBV29-1, the J gene TRBJ1-1, with 9 positions matching TRBD1. Trimming cost V 0 bases and J 5 bases; bases outside gene matches: 1. CDR1 is SQVTM, CDR2 ANQGSEA, per germline. The CDR3 is 13 residues long. The CDR3 here is CSVEDGTGTEAFF. CDR3 nucleotide sequence: TGCAGCGTTGAAGACGGGACAGGGACTGAAGCTTTCTTT.

This clone turned up a few times. CDR3: CASSLGQSNNQPQHF. CDR3 nucleotide sequence: TGCGCCAGCAGCTTGGGACAGTCGAACAATCAGCCCCAGCATTTT. The J gene is TRBJ1-5, the V gene TRBV5-1, with a weak D call TRBD1 (5 bases). The CDR3 loop spans 15 amino acids. With 0 bases removed from V and 3 bases from J, the gap between germline ends came to 10 bases. Germline CDR1 SGHRS, CDR2 YFSETQ.

The chain uses TRBV28 and TRBJ1-5; no clear D. Germline V lookup: CDR1 MDHEN, CDR2 SYDVKM. This CDR3 has 13 residues. The V and J ends lost 7 bases and 5 bases respectively, with 12 bases between them. The CDR3 sequence is CASTSGIDQPQHF. The CDR3 DNA reads as TGTGCCAGCACATCAGGAATCGATCAGCCCCAGCATTTT.

This clone came up a few times. The chain uses TRBV3-1 (or the pseudogene TRBV3-2) and TRBJ2-7, with 7 bases lining up with TRBD2. This CDR3 contains 15 residues. V lost 4 bases to trimming and J lost 4 bases; unmatched junction nucleotides: 10. Germline V gene data show CDR1 as LGHDT and CDR2 as YNNKEL (reference sequence). CDR3 sequence reads: CASSLLGGGSYEQYF. The CDR3 nucleotides read TGTGCCAGCAGCCTCCTCGGGGGAGGGAGTTACGAGCAGTACTTC.

The rearrangement joins TRBV5-1 to TRBJ1-3, with 12 bases matching TRBD1. The CDR3 contains 16 residues. V gave up 4 bases and J gave up 2 bases; unmatched junction bases: 4. CDR1 is SGHRS and CDR2 is YFSETQ in the germline V gene. The CDR3 sequence: CASSPGQGAPGNTIYF. DNA for the CDR3: TGCGCCAGCAGCCCGGGACAGGGGGCCCCTGGAAACACCATATATTTT.

The chain has TRBV7-3 and TRBJ2-3; 12 bases align to TRBD2. V shed 6 bases and J 5 bases; nucleotides not matched to a gene: 6. The CDR3 is 15 residues long. Germline values: CDR1 SGHTA, CDR2 FQGTGA. The CDR3 region has the DNA TGTGCCAGCAGTGGACTAGCGGGATTAAGAGATACGCAGTATTTT. Translated, it gives CASSGLAGLRDTQYF.

The chain carries TRBV19 and TRBJ1-4; no firm D call. CDR1 and CDR2 from the germline V gene are LNHDA and SQIVND (reference sequence). The length of the CDR3 is 13 residues. V was trimmed by 9 bases and J by 7 bases, leaving 15 bases between them. Here the CDR3 reads CASLGGEVEKLFF. In DNA, the CDR3 is TGTGCCAGCCTAGGTGGTGAGGTTGAAAAACTGTTTTTT.

The chain couples TRBV3-1 (or the pseudogene TRBV3-2) to TRBJ1-5; the D gene is possibly TRBD1 (5 bases). Germline V CDR1 and CDR2: LGHDT, YNNKEL (reference sequence). V was clipped by 3 bases and J by 8 bases, with 11 bases between them. The CDR3 is 13 residues long. CDR3 nucleotides: TGTGCCAGCAGCCAGAGCCCGGGGGAGCCCCAGCATTTT. Protein product: CASSQSPGEPQHF.

V gene TRBV18 combines with J gene TRBJ2-3; D is ambiguous. Trimming stripped 0 bases from V and 1 base from J, with 5 bases between. In germline, CDR1 is KGHSH, CDR2 LQKENI. CDR3 length: 14 residues. Written as DNA, the CDR3 is TGTGCCAGCTCACCACCTTCAGGCACAGATACGCAGTATTTT. Encoded protein: CASSPPSGTDTQYF.

The genes are TRBV5-4 and TRBJ2-7, with TRBD1 identical over 8 bases. The germline CDR1 and CDR2 sequences are SGHNT and YYREEE (reference sequence). The CDR3 covers 14 residues. Germline trimming cut 4 bases from V and 5 bases from J; bases unmatched to any gene: 8. The CDR3, as DNA: TGTGCCAGCAGCCTTGGACAGGGACCCCACGAGCAGTACTTC. It encodes CASSLGQGPHEQYF.

The CDR3 reads CASSPGTAQETQYF. CDR3 coding DNA: TGTGCCAGCAGCCCCGGGACAGCACAAGAGACCCAGTACTTC. The chain employs TRBV3-1 (or the pseudogene TRBV3-2) and TRBJ2-5; TRBD1 agrees at 7 bases. There are 14 residues in the CDR3. With V trimmed by 4 bases and J by 2 bases, 4 bases remained unmatched. Germline assignment: CDR1 LGHDT and CDR2 YNNKEL (reference sequence).

The chain joins TRBV19 to TRBJ2-3; D not resolved. The CDR3 length is 12 residues. Deletions cut 5 bases from V and 3 bases from J, with 6 bases between. Germline V gene data show CDR1 as LNHDA and CDR2 as SQIVND (reference sequence). The DNA of the CDR3 is TGTGCCAGTAGTGTCGAGACAGATACGCAGTATTTT. This gives the protein CASSVETDTQYF.

The V call is TRBV3-1 (or the pseudogene TRBV3-2), the J call TRBJ1-4; D not resolved. The CDR3 runs to 12 residues. With 8 bases removed from V and 3 bases from J, the gap between germline ends came to 7 bases. Germline lookup yields CDR1 LGHDT and CDR2 YNNKEL (reference sequence). The CDR3 coding sequence is TGTGCCAGCCGCTTAGCTAATGAAAAACTGTTTTTT. Protein product: CASRLANEKLFF.

This clone was observed a few times. The rearrangement links TRBV24-1 to TRBJ1-5; TRBD1 might be the D (6 bases). CDR1 and CDR2 from the germline V gene are KGHDR and SFDVKD. Trimming removed 3 bases at V and 4 bases at J, with 9 bases between. The CDR3 contains 14 residues. For the CDR3, the DNA is TGTGCCACCAGTGATCCAGGGGCGAATCAGCCCCAGCATTTT. Amino acids: CATSDPGANQPQHF.

CDR3: CASSSGLDDEQFF. In DNA, the CDR3 is TGCGCCAGCAGCTCGGGACTAGACGATGAGCAGTTCTTC. This chain connects TRBV5-1 to TRBJ2-1; 8 bases map to TRBD2. This CDR3 region has 13 residues. CDR1 and CDR2 (germline): SGHRS, YFSETQ. Losses at the gene ends were 3 bases for V and 8 bases for J; bases not matched to a gene: 4.

The chain recombines TRBV5-6 with TRBJ1-1; 8 nucleotides match TRBD1. Looked up from germline, CDR1 is SGHDT and CDR2 is YYEEEE. The V segment lost 5 bases and the J segment 6 bases; nucleotides outside the gene matches: 9. This CDR3 has 14 residues. CDR3 in DNA: TGTGCCAGCAGTCAGACAGGGGCCGAGGCTGAAGCTTTCTTT. It specifies CASSQTGAEAEAFF.

The rearrangement joins TRBV5-4 to TRBJ2-1, with a tentative D call TRBD2 (6 bases). The CDR3 sequence is 15 residues long. The V end lost 0 bases, the J end lost 0 bases, and 7 bases lay between the germline ends. Germline V gene data show CDR1 as SGHNT and CDR2 as YYREEE (reference sequence). In nucleotides, the CDR3 is TGTGCCAGCAGCTTGGTCGGGAGCTCCTACAATGAGCAGTTCTTC. It yields the protein CASSLVGSSYNEQFF.